Included here is one TCR beta chain sequence, with context. Its target is unknown. The entry originates in a study of vaccination effects on CD4 cells after COVID-19. Study at large: Samples came from a couple of convalescent patients 16 days and one week before vaccination.

Under the ViraFEST assay, PBMC were stimulated with viral peptide pools so that antigen-specific CD4+ T cells expanded. Sequencing was performed afterwards. Cells that had been cultured for 10 days were the source of isolated CD4+ T cells. The person had a PCR-confirmed SARS-CoV-2 infection during March to December 2020. Germline V CDR1 and CDR2: SGHDT, YYEEEE. V lost 4 bases and J lost 3; bases outside the gene matches: 6. The CDR3 is 14 amino acids. Libraries were prepared by immunoSEQ multiplex PCR; TCRdb keeps only in-frame clonotypes and omits some of them. Among around 75,000 clones listed, 65% to 85% were seen once.

The receptor comes from a human donor who had a prior SARS-CoV-2 infection. The specimen was CD4+ T cells from PBMCs cultured with HIV peptides, collected before COVID-19 vaccination. The subset denotes: HIV-1 Nef peptide pool negative control/reference culture. J is TRBJ1-1 and V is TRBV5-6; 7 bases fit TRBD1. This CDR3 is CASSQTGIDTEAFF. The CDR3 DNA follows: TGTGCCAGCAGCCAGACAGGGATAGACACTGAAGCTTTCTTT. Complete variable domain (other parts from reference TRBV5-6 and TRBJ1-1): DAGVTQSPTHLIKTRGQQVTLRCSPKSGHDTVSWYQQALGQGPQFIFQYYEEEERQRGNFPDRFSGHQFPNYSSELNVNALLLGDSALYLCASSQTGIDTEAFFGQGTRLTVV.